This T cell receptor beta chain emerged from a study of blood T cell repertoires in COVID-19. About the research overall: The analysed material was cDNA or gDNA that came from T cells, B-cell-depleted T cells, or PBMCs.

Produced via immunoSEQ multiplex PCR; TCRdb's table is partial and in-frame only. Of 75,000 to 80,000 clones listed, 88% are singletons. This receptor was obtained from a human donor in a cohort sampled during active COVID-19. The sample comprised peripheral blood.

The CDR3: CAVSGLAEFDTQYF. In nucleotides, the CDR3 is TGTGCCGTGTCGGGACTAGCGGAGTTTGATACGCAGTATTTT. The chain couples TRBV10-3 to TRBJ2-3; 11 positions match TRBD2. The CDR3 runs 14 residues. The V and J ends lost 11 bases and 6 bases, in that order; junction bases with no gene match: 10. Per germline, CDR1 ENHRY and CDR2 SYGVKD.